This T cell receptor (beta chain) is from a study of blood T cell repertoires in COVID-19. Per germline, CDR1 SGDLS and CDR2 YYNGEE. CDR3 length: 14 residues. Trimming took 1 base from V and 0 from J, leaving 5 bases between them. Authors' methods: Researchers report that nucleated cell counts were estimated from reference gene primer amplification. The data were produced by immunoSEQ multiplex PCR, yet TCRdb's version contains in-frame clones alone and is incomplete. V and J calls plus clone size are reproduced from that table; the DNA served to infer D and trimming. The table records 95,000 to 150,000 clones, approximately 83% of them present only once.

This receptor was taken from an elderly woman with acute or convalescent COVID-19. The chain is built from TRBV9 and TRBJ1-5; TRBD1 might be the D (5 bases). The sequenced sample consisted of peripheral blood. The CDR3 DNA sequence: TGTGCCAGCAGCGTAACAGGTAGCAATCAGCCCCAGCATTTT. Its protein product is CASSVTGSNQPQHF.